One and the same sample provided the 16 T cell receptor beta chains below, sequenced in a study of blood T cell repertoires in COVID-19. Some clones are missing from TCRdb's copy, which holds only in-frame ones; the method was immunoSEQ multiplex PCR. Here the sample spans 60,000 to 70,000 clones, approximately 83% being singletons. The sequenced material came from peripheral blood. The receptors shown here come from a man between 35 and 55 years old with COVID-19, enrolled during active disease.

The genes are TRBV12-3 or TRBV12-4 and TRBJ2-3; D is unresolved. This CDR3 spans 13 amino acids. V dropped 7 bases and J dropped 5 bases, with 13 bases sitting between them. CDR3 in DNA: TGTGCCAGCACCCTTAGGTCGGGAGATACGCAGTATTTT. This translates into CASTLRSGDTQYF.

This chain links TRBV12-3 or TRBV12-4 with TRBJ1-5; TRBD1 aligns across 7 bases. After removal of 2 bases from V and 7 bases from J, the junction contained 2 bases not matched to a gene. The CDR3 is made up of 13 amino acids. The CDR3 protein is CASSLQGDQPQHF. CDR3 DNA: TGTGCCAGCAGTTTACAGGGGGACCAGCCCCAGCATTTT.

This chain connects TRBV13 to TRBJ1-1; possibly TRBD1 for D (6 bases). The germline V and J ends were trimmed by 2 bases and 8 bases, with 12 bases remaining between them. The germline CDR1 and CDR2 sequences are PRHDT and FYEKMQ (reference sequence). The CDR3 is 13 amino acids. As DNA, the CDR3 is TGTGCCAGCAGCTTAAACTCCGGGACAGAAGCTTTCTTT. This codes for CASSLNSGTEAFF.

The count of this clone is one. The chain uses TRBV7-6 and TRBJ2-1, with D possibly matching TRBD2 (6 bases). This CDR3 has 18 residues. With 1 base removed from V and 4 bases from J, the gap between germline ends came to 20 bases. Germline CDR1 is SGHVS and CDR2 is FNYEAQ. The CDR3 region has the DNA TGTGCCAGCAGCTTAGGGGGTAACTGGGGGGATACTTACAATGAGCAGTTCTTC. This sequence encodes CASSLGGNWGDTYNEQFF.

The rearrangement uses TRBV11-2 and TRBJ2-3, with D tentatively TRBD2 (7 bases). The CDR3 has 17 amino acids. The V end was cut by 4 bases, the J end by 5 bases, with 22 bases between. Germline-derived CDR1 and CDR2 are SGHAT and FQNNGV. The CDR3 sequence is CASSSHLLGGAGDTQYF. CDR3 in DNA: TGTGCCAGCAGCTCGCATCTTTTGGGGGGGGCCGGAGATACGCAGTATTTT.

The chain has TRBV9 and TRBJ2-7, with D maybe TRBD2 (6 bases). V gave up 0 bases and J gave up 6 bases, with 7 bases separating them. Germline V gives CDR1 SGDLS, CDR2 YYNGEE. The CDR3 covers 12 residues. In nucleotides, the CDR3 is TGTGCCAGCAGCGTAGCAGCGGGCGAGCAGTACTTC. It translates to CASSVAAGEQYF.

The chain combines TRBV21-1 with TRBJ2-7; TRBD1 reflects the table's D call only, with no check against the DNA. TRBV21-1 is a listed pseudogene. This CDR3 comprises 15 residues. CDR3 sequence (DNA): TGTGCCAGCAGCAAAGCGCGACAGGGGGAGCACGAGCAGTACTTC. Translated: CASSKARQGEHEQYF.

The CDR3 sequence is CASSPPTGVQETQYF. The CDR3 region has the DNA TGTGCCAGCTCACCACCCACAGGGGTACAAGAGACCCAGTACTTC. The rearrangement uses TRBV18 and TRBJ2-5; 7 bases are a match to TRBD1. The trim removed 0 bases at V and 2 bases at J, leaving 3 bases unmatched. CDR1 is KGHSH, CDR2 LQKENI, per germline. The CDR3 is 15 residues long.

The rearrangement uses TRBV5-1 and TRBJ2-7, with unresolved D. CDR1 is SGHRS, CDR2 YFSETQ, per germline. This CDR3 has 15 amino acids. V was cut by 0 bases and J by 3 bases, with 13 bases left in between. The chain's CDR3 is CASSLAETLGYEQYF. CDR3 bases: TGCGCCAGCAGCTTGGCCGAGACCCTAGGCTACGAGCAGTACTTC.

This clone is a singleton in its sample. This rearrangement joins TRBV7-9 to TRBJ2-7; TRBD1 matches 9 bases. This CDR3 spans 14 amino acids. The germline V gene has CDR1 SEHNR and CDR2 FQNEAQ (reference sequence). V shed 6 bases and J 3 bases; nucleotides not matched to a gene: 6. The CDR3 here is CASRTGTGLYEQYF. CDR3 sequence (DNA): TGTGCCAGCAGAACCGGGACAGGGCTCTACGAGCAGTACTTC.

V gene TRBV9 combines with J gene TRBJ1-4; 8 nucleotides match TRBD1. This CDR3 has 15 residues. The germline V gene encodes CDR1 SGDLS and CDR2 YYNGEE. After removal of 3 bases from V and 2 bases from J, the junction contained 3 bases not matched to a gene. CDR3 amino acids: CASSATGGTNEKLFF. DNA of the CDR3: TGTGCCAGCAGCGCTACAGGGGGTACTAATGAAAAACTGTTTTTT.

The V gene is TRBV12-3 or TRBV12-4, the J gene TRBJ1-2, with a weak D call TRBD1 (5 bases). This CDR3 is 13 amino acids long. The V and J ends lost 5 bases and 5 bases respectively, with 12 bases between them. CDR3 in amino acids: CASSPQTDYGYTF. CDR3 DNA: TGTGCCAGCAGTCCCCAGACAGATTATGGCTACACCTTC.

There are a few counts of this clone. J is TRBJ2-7 and V is TRBV7-9; tentatively, D is TRBD1 (5 bases). The CDR3 extends over 12 amino acids. Germline CDR1 reads SEHNR; CDR2 reads FQNEAQ (reference sequence). V was pared by 7 bases and J by 0 bases, with 7 bases between. CDR3 sequence reads: CASIGDSYEQYF. The CDR3 nucleotides are TGTGCCAGCATAGGGGACTCCTACGAGCAGTACTTC.

This sequence joins TRBV30 and TRBJ2-7, with TRBD1 matching over 10 bases. Losses at the gene ends were 1 base for V and 6 bases for J; bases not matched to a gene: 3. The CDR3 runs to 13 residues. The germline gives CDR1 GTSNPN, CDR2 SVGIG (reference sequence). The DNA of the CDR3 is TGTGCCTGGAGTGGGACAGGGGGTCTCGAGCAGTACTTC. Translated: CAWSGTGGLEQYF.

The chain combines TRBV7-2 with TRBJ1-5; D is uncertain. This CDR3 spans 13 amino acids. V gave up 2 bases and J gave up 5 bases, with 7 bases separating them. Germline CDR1 SGHTA, CDR2 FQGNSA. The CDR3 region is CASSLQEDQPQHF. As DNA, the CDR3 is TGTGCCAGCAGCTTACAGGAAGATCAGCCCCAGCATTTT.

V and J are TRBV5-1 and TRBJ1-2; the match to TRBD1 covers 9 bases. J gave up 9 bases and V 5 bases, and 11 bases lay outside the gene matches. Germline loops: CDR1 SGHRS, CDR2 YFSETQ. The CDR3 runs 14 residues. The CDR3 DNA follows: TGCGCCAGCAGTCCGGGTAGGACAGGGGACAGCTACACCTTC. It specifies CASSPGRTGDSYTF.